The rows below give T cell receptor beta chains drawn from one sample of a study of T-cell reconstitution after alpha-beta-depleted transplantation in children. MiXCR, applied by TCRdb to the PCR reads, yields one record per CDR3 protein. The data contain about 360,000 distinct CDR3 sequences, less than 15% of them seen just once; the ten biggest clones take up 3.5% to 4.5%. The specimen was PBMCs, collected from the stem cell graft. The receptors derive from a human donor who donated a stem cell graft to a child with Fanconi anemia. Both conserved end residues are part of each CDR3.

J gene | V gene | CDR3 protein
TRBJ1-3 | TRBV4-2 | CASSQELGAGNTIYF
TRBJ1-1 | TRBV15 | CATSRDGTEAFF
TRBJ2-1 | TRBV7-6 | CASSYNSGLGEGWGEQFF
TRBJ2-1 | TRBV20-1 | CSATDRARQFF
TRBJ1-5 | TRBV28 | CASSAHGTAVNQPQHF
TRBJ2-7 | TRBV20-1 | CSARSGGRSYEQYF
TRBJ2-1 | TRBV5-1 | CASSLGGYSNEQFF
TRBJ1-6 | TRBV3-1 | CASSQLGQGLRSPLHF
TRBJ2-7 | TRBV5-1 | CASSETGYDEQYF
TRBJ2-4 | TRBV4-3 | CASSQVDRGVQYF
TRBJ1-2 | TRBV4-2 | CASSQATESAYGYTF
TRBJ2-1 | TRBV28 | CASSSMTVSYNEQFF
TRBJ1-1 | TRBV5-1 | CASSLLGGGDSSGEAFF
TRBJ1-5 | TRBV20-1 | CSAITGLNQPQHF
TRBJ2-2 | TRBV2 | CASCERSNTGELFF
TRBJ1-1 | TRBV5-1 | CASSLGAGTVNFVNTEAFF
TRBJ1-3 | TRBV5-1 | CASSTGQGNTIYF
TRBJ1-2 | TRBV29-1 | CSVEDWPPVGANYGYTF
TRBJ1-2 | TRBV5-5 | CASSLSLLTYGYTF
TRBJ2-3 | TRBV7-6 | CASSRTDLSTDTQYF
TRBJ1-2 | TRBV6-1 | CASSEEAESVGSF
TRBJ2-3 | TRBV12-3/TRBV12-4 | CASSLRGQTTQYF
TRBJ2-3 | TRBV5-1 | CASTGAGTDTQYF
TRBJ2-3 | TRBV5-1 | CASSLVPVQNSVTDTQYF
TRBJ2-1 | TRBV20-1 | CSARDRPGGSYF
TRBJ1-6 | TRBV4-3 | CASSQDEGKHSPLHF
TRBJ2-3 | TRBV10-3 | CANSAGGDTDTQYF
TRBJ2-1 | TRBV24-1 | CATSEPTGRGYNEQFF
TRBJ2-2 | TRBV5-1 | CASSLRQGRTGELFF
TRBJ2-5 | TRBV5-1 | CASSLIGQETQYF
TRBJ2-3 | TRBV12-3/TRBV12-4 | CASSSFTRVPSTDTQYF
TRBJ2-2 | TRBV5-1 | CASRDQGASGELFF
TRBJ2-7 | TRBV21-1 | CASSQGTSGVLGYEQYF
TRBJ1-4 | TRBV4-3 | CASSPDRVTEKLFF
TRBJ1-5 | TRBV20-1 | CSARQDPNRPQHF
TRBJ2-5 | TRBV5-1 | CASRDSQETQYF
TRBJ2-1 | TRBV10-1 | CASTSVVGGSYNEQFF
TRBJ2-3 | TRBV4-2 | CASSQAPRSSTDTQYF
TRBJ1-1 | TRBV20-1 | CSAPPSGGTEAFF
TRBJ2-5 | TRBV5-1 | CASSLAPGDQETQYF